The 21 T cell receptor beta chains reported below all come from one sample, sequenced in a study of blood T cell repertoires in COVID-19. Generated by immunoSEQ multiplex PCR, the TCRdb table keeps only in-frame clones and is missing some. The table records about 120,000 clones, about 83% of them present only once. Sequenced: peripheral blood. The receptors shown here come from a man in his sixties with acute or convalescent COVID-19.

The gene calls are TRBV24-1 and TRBJ2-7, with 9 bases that match TRBD1. The CDR3 has 16 amino acids. The V and J ends lost 5 bases and 4 bases, in that order; junction bases with no gene match: 11. Germline assignment: CDR1 KGHDR and CDR2 SFDVKD. The CDR3 is CATSAGGTGSPYEQYF. CDR3 DNA sequence: TGTGCCACCAGTGCCGGGGGGACAGGGTCCCCTTACGAGCAGTACTTC.

The rearrangement links TRBV18 to TRBJ2-1; 10 nucleotides line up with TRBD2. The CDR3 consists of 15 residues. V shed 3 bases, J shed 6 bases, and the junction held 5 bases outside the gene matches. CDR1 KGHSH and CDR2 LQKENI come from the germline V gene. The CDR3, as DNA: TGTGCCAGCTCACCTGGCCTAGCGGGAGCCAATGAGCAGTTCTTC. Translation: CASSPGLAGANEQFF.

V gene TRBV19 combines with J gene TRBJ2-7; 7 nucleotides align to TRBD1. The germline V gene encodes CDR1 LNHDA and CDR2 SQIVND (reference sequence). CDR3 size: 12 residues. J lost 3 bases, V lost 11 bases, and 7 bases had no gene match. CDR3 nucleotide sequence: TGTGCCGGGGGACAGCTGGTCTACGAGCAGTACTTC. It yields the protein CAGGQLVYEQYF.

V is TRBV3-1 (or the pseudogene TRBV3-2) and J is TRBJ1-2; the D gene is possibly TRBD1 (5 bases). CDR1 is LGHDT, CDR2 YNNKEL, per germline (reference sequence). Deletions cut 0 bases from V and 5 bases from J, with 13 bases between. The CDR3 length is 15 residues. CDR3: CASSQDLGGDYGYTF. CDR3 coding DNA: TGTGCCAGCAGCCAAGATCTCGGGGGGGATTATGGCTACACCTTC.

The rearrangement links TRBV9 to TRBJ2-2; 8 nucleotides agree with TRBD2. The germline CDR1 and CDR2 sequences are SGDLS and YYNGEE. The CDR3 runs 16 residues. J gave up 5 bases and V 0 bases, and 6 bases lay outside the gene matches. Here the CDR3 DNA reads TGTGCCAGCAGCGTAGCTCCCAGCGGGAGTACCGGGGAGCTGTTTTTT. Protein: CASSVAPSGSTGELFF.

CDR3 coding DNA: TGTGCCAGCAGCCAAGACAGATCAGATACGCAGTATTTT. It encodes CASSQDRSDTQYF. The rearrangement uses TRBV4-2 and TRBJ2-3; the D is unclear. This CDR3 has 13 amino acids. Trimming took 0 bases from V and 4 from J, leaving 5 bases between them. The germline V gene has CDR1 LGHNA and CDR2 YNFKEQ.

This clone appeared a few times. This chain links TRBV7-9 with TRBJ2-1; 11 bases agree with TRBD2. Germline CDR1 and CDR2: SEHNR and FQNEAQ (reference sequence). This CDR3 has 18 residues. V dropped 1 base and J dropped 0; count of bases not matched to a gene: 5. The CDR3 DNA is TGTGCCAGCAGCTTAGGTCCTAGCGGGAGGTTCTCCTACAATGAGCAGTTCTTC. This codes for CASSLGPSGRFSYNEQFF.

The rearrangement links TRBV7-9 to TRBJ2-5, with a tentative D call TRBD1 (5 bases). V was shortened by 5 bases and J by 5 bases, with 15 bases between the two germline ends. The CDR3 covers 14 residues. Germline lookup yields CDR1 SEHNR and CDR2 FQNEAQ (reference sequence). CDR3 amino acids: CASSPSQGMETQYF. CDR3 in DNA: TGTGCCAGCAGCCCCTCGCAGGGTATGGAGACCCAGTACTTC.

CDR3 coding DNA: TGTGCCAGCAGCTTAGATGACAGGGTAGCGGGAGGTTACGAGCAGTACTTC. It translates to CASSLDDRVAGGYEQYF. The rearrangement joins TRBV11-2 to TRBJ2-7; 10 nucleotides line up with TRBD2. The CDR3 runs 17 residues. CDR1 and CDR2 (germline): SGHAT, FQNNGV. V lost 0 bases to trimming and J lost 4 bases; unmatched junction nucleotides: 9.

The CDR3: CASSPRSGYEQYF. CDR3 in DNA: TGTGCCAGCAGCCCACGGTCGGGTTACGAGCAGTACTTC. The genes are TRBV11-3 and TRBJ2-7; D remains ambiguous. The CDR3 totals 13 residues. From germline, CDR1 is SGHNT and CDR2 YENEEA. V lost 5 bases and J 4 bases, leaving 12 bases between the germline ends.

The CDR3 nucleotides read TGTGCCAGCAGCGCTAGGGGACAGGTTAACACCGGGGAGCTGTTTTTT. Protein sequence: CASSARGQVNTGELFF. The chain recombines TRBV9 with TRBJ2-2; 8 nucleotides align to TRBD1. The V gene's germline CDR1 is SGDLS and CDR2 YYNGEE. The CDR3 spans 16 residues. With 3 bases clipped from V and 2 bases from J, the junction kept 6 bases outside the gene matches. The full variable domain, its missing parts supplied by reference TRBV9 and TRBJ2-2, is DSGVTQTPKHLITATGQRVTLRCSPRSGDLSVYWYQQSLDQGLQFLIQYYNGEERAKGNILERFSAQQFPDLHSELNLSSLELGDSALYFCASSARGQVNTGELFFGEGSRLTVL.

The chain couples TRBV14 to TRBJ1-3, with a possible D match to TRBD1 (5 bases). CDR1 SGHDN and CDR2 FVKESK come from the germline V gene. Trimming removed 4 bases at V and 9 bases at J, with 16 bases between. This CDR3 is 14 amino acids long. This CDR3 reads CASSRSGGSFTIYF. DNA of the CDR3: TGTGCCAGCAGCCGATCGGGGGGATCGTTCACCATATATTTT.

CDR3 sequence reads: CASNGGYNYGYTF. CDR3 bases: TGTGCCAGCAACGGGGGGTATAACTATGGCTACACCTTC. The chain carries TRBV6-5 and TRBJ1-2; maybe TRBD1 (5 bases). Per the germline V gene, CDR1 is MNHEY and CDR2 is SVGAGI. CDR3 length: 13 residues. Between the trimmed V and J ends, which lost 7 bases and 1 base, there was a span of 10 bases.

This clone has just a few counts. This CDR3 reads CATGTGNYGYTF. The CDR3 nucleotides read TGTGCCACCGGGACAGGGAACTATGGCTACACCTTC. The chain links TRBV10-3 to TRBJ1-2; 9 bases agree with TRBD1. Germline CDR1 is ENHRY and CDR2 is SYGVKD. V dropped 10 bases and J dropped 2; count of bases not matched to a gene: 2. This CDR3 region has 12 residues.

The rearrangement joins TRBV6-2 or TRBV6-3 to TRBJ2-1; possibly TRBD1 for D (5 bases). Germline V lookup: CDR1 MNHEY, CDR2 SVGEGT. V was clipped by 6 bases and J by 7 bases, with 16 bases between them. CDR3 size: 14 residues. The CDR3 reads CASSNGAWGNEQFF. The CDR3 nucleotides read TGTGCCAGCAGCAATGGGGCCTGGGGAAATGAGCAGTTCTTC.

V gene TRBV5-1 combines with J gene TRBJ1-4, with unresolved D. CDR3 size: 13 residues. V shed 5 bases and J shed 4 bases, with 9 bases lying between them. Germline lookup yields CDR1 SGHRS and CDR2 YFSETQ. The CDR3 DNA sequence: TGCGCCAGCAGGCCGGGAAATAATGAAAAACTGTTTTTT. Translation gives CASRPGNNEKLFF. The complete variable domain, with remaining parts taken from reference TRBV5-1 and TRBJ1-4, reads KAGVTQTPRYLIKTRGQQVTLSCSPISGHRSVSWYQQTPGQGLQFLFEYFSETQRNKGNFPGRFSGRQFSNSRSEMNVSTLELGDSALYLCASRPGNNEKLFFGSGTQLSVL.

The genes are TRBV4-1 and TRBJ1-1; D is undetermined. The V gene lost 4 bases and the J gene lost 0 bases, with 18 bases spanning the gap. Germline CDR1 reads MGHRA; CDR2 reads YSYEKL. The CDR3 has 17 residues. The DNA for the CDR3 is TGCGCCAGCAGCCCCCTGAGGTGGCTGAACATGAACACTGAAGCTTTCTTT. Amino acid sequence: CASSPLRWLNMNTEAFF.

The chain joins TRBV11-2 to TRBJ2-3, with D unresolved. Trimming took off 4 bases at V and 4 bases at J, with 6 bases between the two ends. Germline-derived CDR1 and CDR2 are SGHAT and FQNNGV. The CDR3 runs 12 residues. DNA of the CDR3: TGTGCCAGCAGCTCTGTTCCAGATACGCAGTATTTT. It is translated as CASSSVPDTQYF.

The rearrangement joins TRBV10-3 to TRBJ1-1; TRBD1 might be the D (6 bases). Trimming removed 6 bases at V and 1 base at J, with 9 bases between. Per germline, CDR1 ENHRY and CDR2 SYGVKD. The CDR3 has 13 residues. CDR3 residues: CAISRQANTEAFF. CDR3 nucleotides: TGTGCCATCAGCCGACAGGCGAACACTGAAGCTTTCTTT.

The chain employs TRBV28 and TRBJ1-2; D remains ambiguous. V shed 3 bases and J shed 6 bases, with 8 bases lying between them. The CDR3 consists of 12 residues. Per germline, CDR1 MDHEN and CDR2 SYDVKM. CDR3 sequence reads: CASSLVLDGYTF. The DNA of the CDR3 is TGTGCCAGCAGTTTGGTACTCGATGGCTACACCTTC.

In nucleotides, the CDR3 is TGTGCCAGCAGTGCGGAAGGGGCAAGATATGGCTACACCTTC. Translated: CASSAEGARYGYTF. The chain couples TRBV28 to TRBJ1-2, with D possibly TRBD1 on 5 matching bases. Germline CDR1 MDHEN, CDR2 SYDVKM. The CDR3 contains 14 residues. Between the trimmed V and J ends, which lost 5 bases and 5 bases, there was a span of 15 bases.